These T cell receptor beta chains were read from a single sample in a study of blood T cells in healthy people across ages. TCRdb reprocessed the 5' RACE reads with MiXCR, giving one entry per CDR3 protein. The sample holds 1.4 million to 1.5 million distinct CDR3 sequences, roughly 40% seen once. The sample consisted of blood. These TCRs come from a woman younger than 30 in good health. The CDR3 runs from the conserved cysteine through the conserved F or W. D genes are given only for firm matches. The listing skips clone size in some rows; elsewhere it reads once, few, many or a size class.

clone_size	v_call	d_call	j_call	cdr3_nt	cdr3_aa
NA	TRBV5-1	NA	TRBJ1-6	TGCGCCAGCAGCTTGGCCGGTGGCAGATTTAATTCACCCCTCCACTTT	CASSLAGGRFNSPLHF
once	TRBV12-3/TRBV12-4	TRBD2	TRBJ2-3	TGTGCCAGCAGCTCCTCTCGGGGACTAGCGGGGGGGGAAGGTACAGATACGCAGTATTTT	CASSSSRGLAGGEGTDTQYF
NA	TRBV7-8	NA	TRBJ1-5	TGTGCCAGCAGCTTGCCAAACAGGGCCAAGCATTTT	CASSLPNRAKHF
NA	TRBV7-2	NA	TRBJ1-1	TGTGCCAACAGCTTACCCCGGTGGAGGGGGGAAGCTTTCTTT	CANSLPRWRGEAFF
NA	TRBV12-3/TRBV12-4	NA	TRBJ1-4	TGTGCCAGTAGTTTATCGCCCGACGGTAATGAAAAACTGTTTTTT	CASSLSPDGNEKLFF
NA	TRBV20-1	NA	TRBJ1-2	TGTAGTGCTCGACCGGGCAACTATGGCTACACCTTC	CSARPGNYGYTF
once	TRBV4-2	NA	TRBJ2-1	TGTGCCAGCAGCCAGGGCGATCGGGGGATCCAAGAGACCCAGTTCTTC	CASSQGDRGIQETQFF
few	TRBV29-1	TRBD1	TRBJ1-4	TGCAGCGTCTTACTCGGGACAGGTGAAAAACTGTTTTTT	CSVLLGTGEKLFF
few	TRBV25-1	NA	TRBJ2-3	TGTGCCAGCAGTGATTCGCACAGGCAGTATTTT	CASSDSHRQYF
few	TRBV9	NA	TRBJ1-2	TGTGCCAGCAGCGGAGGTGCTAGGTATGGCTACACCTTC	CASSGGARYGYTF
NA	TRBV18	NA	TRBJ2-1	TGTGCCAGCTCACCTGGAATCTCCAATGAGCAGTTCTTC	CASSPGISNEQFF
few	TRBV7-9	NA	TRBJ1-2	TGTGCCAGCAGCTTGGGGCAACGGGGCTACACCTTC	CASSLGQRGYTF
many	TRBV7-2	NA	TRBJ2-1	TGTGCCAGCAGCCGTCCGGGACGGAGCTCCTACAATGAGCAGTTCTTC	CASSRPGRSSYNEQFF
NA	TRBV6-5	NA	TRBJ1-2	TGTGCCAGCAACTCCTATGGGGGTGGCTACACCTTC	CASNSYGGGYTF
few	TRBV7-9	TRBD2	TRBJ2-5	TGTGCCAGCAGCCGACCCACTAGCGTAAAGACCCAGTACTTC	CASSRPTSVKTQYF
NA	TRBV7-8	TRBD1	TRBJ2-3	TGTGCCAGCAGCTTGCTTGGGAGCCAGGGGGCCCGCGATACGCAGAATTTT	CASSLLGSQGARDTQNF
few	TRBV6-1	NA	TRBJ2-7	TGTGCCAGCCTAGACCCAACCTACAATGAGCAGTACTTC	CASLDPTYNEQYF
few	TRBV12-3/TRBV12-4	NA	TRBJ2-2	TGTGCCAGCAGTTTCGCGGGCACCGGGGAGCTGTTTTTT	CASSFAGTGELFF
NA	TRBV7-9	TRBD1	TRBJ1-1	TGTGCCAGCAGCTCGAAACAGGGGGTGGTGAACACTGAAGCTTTCTTT	CASSSKQGVVNTEAFF
few	TRBV12-3/TRBV12-4	NA	TRBJ2-5	TGTGCCAGCAGTTTAGCGTGGGGACTTCTCCAAGAGACCCAGTACTTC	CASSLAWGLLQETQYF
NA	TRBV2	TRBD2	TRBJ2-1	TGTGCCAGCAATCGACTAGCGGGAGTTAATGAGCAGTTCTTC	CASNRLAGVNEQFF
NA	TRBV24-1	NA	TRBJ2-7	TGTGCCACCAGTGACCACTACAAGCAGTACTTC	CATSDHYKQYF
few	TRBV7-3	NA	TRBJ1-1	TGTGCCAGCAGGCCAAGTAGCTCTAGGGAAGCTTTCTTT	CASRPSSSREAFF
NA	TRBV7-9	NA	TRBJ1-5	TGTGCCCGCAGCTTATCTCCCTCCCAGGGTAGGCAGCCCCAGCATTTT	CARSLSPSQGRQPQHF
few	TRBV7-2	TRBD2	TRBJ2-5	TGTGCCAGCAGCTCTCGAGCGGGGGGGCAAGAGACCCAGTACTTC	CASSSRAGGQETQYF
few	TRBV20-1	NA	TRBJ2-4	TGCAGTGCTAGGGGTTTGGGGCAAAGGGGAAACATTCAGTACTTC	CSARGLGQRGNIQYF
NA	TRBV15	NA	TRBJ2-6	TGTGCCACCAGCAGAGATCGAAGGACAGCTTTCTCTGGGGCCAACGTCCTGACTTTC	CATSRDRRTAFSGANVLTF
NA	TRBV3-1	NA	TRBJ2-7	TGTGCCAGCAGCCGTCCGGGTCAATACGAGCAGTACTTC	CASSRPGQYEQYF
NA	TRBV20-1	TRBD2	TRBJ2-7	TGCAGTGCTAGTTCTAGCGGGGGGCCCTCCTACGAGCAGTACTTC	CSASSSGGPSYEQYF
NA	TRBV20-1	TRBD1	TRBJ1-2	TGCAGTGCTAGGGACAGGGGAGGGCAGGGCTACACCTTC	CSARDRGGQGYTF
NA	TRBV5-1	TRBD2	TRBJ2-5	TGCGCCAGCAGCCCCTTTGCGGGGGGCCAAGGAGAGCAGTACTTC	CASSPFAGGQGEQYF
few	TRBV2	NA	TRBJ2-7	TGTGCCAGCAGTGAAATGGACAGCTCCTACGAGCAGTACTTC	CASSEMDSSYEQYF
few	TRBV9	NA	TRBJ1-1	TGTGCCAGCAGCGTAGCAGGGACCACTGAAGCTTTCTTT	CASSVAGTTEAFF
few	TRBV29-1	TRBD2	TRBJ2-7	TGCAGCGTAGCCGGGACTAGCGACTCCTACGAGCAGTACTTC	CSVAGTSDSYEQYF
NA	TRBV30	TRBD1	TRBJ2-3	TGTGCCTGGAGTGGACAGGGGAGAGATACGCAGTATTTT	CAWSGQGRDTQYF
NA	TRBV15	NA	TRBJ1-2	TGTGCCACCAGCAGAGATATTCGAGGCTACACTTTC	CATSRDIRGYTF
NA	TRBV6-2/TRBV6-3	NA	TRBJ2-4	TGTGCCAGCAGTTATTCGGATCGGACAGTAGCCAAAAACATTCAGTACTTC	CASSYSDRTVAKNIQYF
NA	TRBV6-5	NA	TRBJ1-2	TGTGCCAGCAGTTCCCAGGGCGGTGGCTACACCTTC	CASSSQGGGYTF
NA	TRBV10-1	NA	TRBJ2-7	TGCGCCAGCAGTGAAATCTCGGGCAGGGCCTACGAGCAGTACTTC	CASSEISGRAYEQYF
NA	TRBV6-1	TRBD1	TRBJ2-4	TGTGCCAGCAGCGGGGACAGGGGAAACATTCAGTACTTC	CASSGDRGNIQYF
few	TRBV5-1	NA	TRBJ2-4	TGCGCCAGCAGCGCACAGGGTCCCAAAAACATTCAGTACTTC	CASSAQGPKNIQYF
NA	TRBV6-5	NA	TRBJ1-2	TGTGCCACTGCGAACAGGGAAGTCTATGGCTACACCTTC	CATANREVYGYTF
NA	TRBV12-3/TRBV12-4	NA	TRBJ2-5	TGTGCCAACAGAAGCCCGGGGGCTCGGGAGACCCAGTACTTC	CANRSPGARETQYF
many	TRBV28	NA	TRBJ2-1	TGTGCCAGCAGTTTATCCCCCAATGAGCAGTTCTTC	CASSLSPNEQFF
NA	TRBV10-3	TRBD1	TRBJ2-1	TGTGCCATCAAAGGGACAGGGGATGATGAGCAGTTCTTC	CAIKGTGDDEQFF
few	TRBV15	NA	TRBJ2-2	TGTGCCACCAGCAGAGGCCGGGAGAACACCGGGGAGCTGTTTTTT	CATSRGRENTGELFF
NA	TRBV3-1	NA	TRBJ1-1	TGTGCCAGCAGCCAAGGTGTGGCGGCCTCCGGCGGGGTCAACACTGAAGCTTTCTTT	CASSQGVAASGGVNTEAFF